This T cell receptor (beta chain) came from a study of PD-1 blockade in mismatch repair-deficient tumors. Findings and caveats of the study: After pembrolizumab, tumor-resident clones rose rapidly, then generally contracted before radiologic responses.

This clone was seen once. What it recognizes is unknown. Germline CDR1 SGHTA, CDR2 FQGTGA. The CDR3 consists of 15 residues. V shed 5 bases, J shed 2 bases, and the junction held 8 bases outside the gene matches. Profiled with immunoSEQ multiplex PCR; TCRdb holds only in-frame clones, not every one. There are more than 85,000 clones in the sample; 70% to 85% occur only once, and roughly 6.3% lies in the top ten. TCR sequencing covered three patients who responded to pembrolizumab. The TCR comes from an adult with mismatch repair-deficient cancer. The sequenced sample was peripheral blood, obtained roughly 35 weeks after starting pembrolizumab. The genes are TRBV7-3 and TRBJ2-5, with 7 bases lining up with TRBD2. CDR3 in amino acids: CASSPGLADQETQYF. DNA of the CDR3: TGTGCCAGCAGCCCCGGTCTAGCGGATCAAGAGACCCAGTACTTC.